Here is one T cell receptor (beta chain) with its context. Its antigen is not identified. Repertoires were generated with immunoSEQ multiplex PCR, while TCRdb's copy carries only in-frame clones and drops some. The sample lists over 130,000 clones, around 89% occurring once. These data originate in a study of T cell responses to AZD1222 COVID-19 vaccine. The CDR3 spans 15 residues. The V end lost 2 bases, the J end lost 5 bases, and 13 bases lay between the germline ends. Germline CDR1 and CDR2: MDHEN and SYDVKM. General study points: Repertoires were collected only later (after the peak T cell response had occurred). Females outnumbered males among donors, who were mostly white British; clonal diversity was possibly underestimated. Spike-specific TCR breadth and depth both grew after two AZD1222 doses. Spike regions recognized by vaccine-associated CD4 TCRs spanned the protein, led by 160-218 and 743-854.

This chain joins TRBV28 and TRBJ1-5; D is unresolved. The TCR was taken from an adult in good health. The sequences come from peripheral blood, collected on day 0 of AZD1222 vaccination. The chain's CDR3 is CASSLGQAIDQPQHF. DNA for the CDR3: TGTGCCAGCAGTTTAGGGCAGGCAATCGATCAGCCCCAGCATTTT.